This TCR beta chain comes out of a study of blood T cell repertoires in COVID-19. V gave up 7 bases and J gave up 0 bases, with 12 bases separating them. Germline CDR1 reads SNHLY; CDR2 reads FYNNEI. This CDR3 spans 14 amino acids. Generated by immunoSEQ multiplex PCR, the TCRdb table keeps only in-frame clones and is missing some. The repertoire holds around 60,000 clones, with 90% as singletons. The receptor comes from a man aged 60 to 75 with active COVID-19. The rearrangement uses TRBV2 and TRBJ1-2, with D perhaps matching TRBD1 (6 bases). Material for sequencing was peripheral blood. CDR3 sequence reads: CASKGGGANYGYTF. CDR3 bases: TGTGCCAGCAAGGGAGGGGGGGCTAACTATGGCTACACCTTC. The variable domain in full, completed from reference TRBV2 and TRBJ1-2, reads EPEVTQTPSHQVTQMGQEVILRCVPISNHLYFYWYRQILGQKVEFLVSFYNNEISEKSEIFDDQFSVERPDGSNFTLKIRSTKLEDSAMYFCASKGGGANYGYTFGSGTRLTVV.